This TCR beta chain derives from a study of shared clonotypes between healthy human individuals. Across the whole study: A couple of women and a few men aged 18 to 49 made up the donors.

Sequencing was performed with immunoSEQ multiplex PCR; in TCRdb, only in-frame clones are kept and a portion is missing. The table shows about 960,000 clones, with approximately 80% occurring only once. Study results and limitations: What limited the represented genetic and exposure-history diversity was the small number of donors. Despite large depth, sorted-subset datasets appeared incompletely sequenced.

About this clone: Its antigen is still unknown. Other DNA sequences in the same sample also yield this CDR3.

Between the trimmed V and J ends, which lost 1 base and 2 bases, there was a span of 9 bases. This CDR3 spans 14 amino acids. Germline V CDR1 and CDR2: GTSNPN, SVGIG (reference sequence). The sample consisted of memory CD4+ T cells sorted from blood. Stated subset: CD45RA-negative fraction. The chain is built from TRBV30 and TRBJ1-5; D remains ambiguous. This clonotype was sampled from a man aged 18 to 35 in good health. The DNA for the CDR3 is TGTGCCTGGAGTGAAGGCGGGGGCAATCAGCCCCAGCATTTT. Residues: CAWSEGGGNQPQHF.